The clone carrying this T cell receptor beta chain appeared once. The assay was immunoSEQ multiplex PCR, and TCRdb's table has in-frame clones only and misses some. There are roughly 370,000 clones in the sample; 85% to 90% occur only once, and roughly 9.4% lies in the top ten. These data come from a study of blood T cell repertoires in COVID-19. Overall study: Collection of acute and convalescent COVID-19 samples took place in the United States, Italy and Spain.

The CDR3 consists of 13 residues. V lost 3 bases, J lost 2 bases, and 8 bases lay in between. In germline, CDR1 is MNHNS, CDR2 SASEGT. This sequence was found in a woman aged 45-65 years who had recovered from COVID-19. Sequenced input: PBMCs or T cells enriched from blood (not recorded which). This rearrangement joins TRBV6-1 to TRBJ2-7; a weak D match, TRBD2 (5 bases). The CDR3 reads CASSESGAYEQYF. CDR3 in DNA: TGTGCCAGCAGTGAGTCCGGGGCCTACGAGCAGTACTTC.